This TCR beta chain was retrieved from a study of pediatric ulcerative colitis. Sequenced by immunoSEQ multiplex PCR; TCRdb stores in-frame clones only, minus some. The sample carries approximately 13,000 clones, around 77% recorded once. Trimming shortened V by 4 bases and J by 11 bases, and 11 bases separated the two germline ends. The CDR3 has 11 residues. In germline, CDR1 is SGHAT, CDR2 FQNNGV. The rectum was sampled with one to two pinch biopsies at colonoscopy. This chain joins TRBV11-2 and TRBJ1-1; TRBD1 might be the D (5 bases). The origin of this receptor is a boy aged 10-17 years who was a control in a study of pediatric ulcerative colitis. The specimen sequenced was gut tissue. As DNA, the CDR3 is TGTGCCAGCAGCTCGGGACCTGGGGCTTTCTTT. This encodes CASSSGPGAFF.